This paragraph reports one T cell receptor (beta chain). Antigen unknown. Terminally differentiated effector memory CD45RA+ cells were left out of the naive CD8 fraction, which was CD45RO-negative and positively selected for CCR7. Germline V lookup: CDR1 GTSNPN, CDR2 SVGIG (reference sequence). CDR3 size: 12 residues. The germline V and J ends were trimmed by 3 bases and 7 bases, with 12 bases remaining between them. The data stem from a study of shared clonotypes between healthy human individuals. Repertoires were generated with immunoSEQ multiplex PCR, while TCRdb's copy carries only in-frame clones and drops some. The data contain around 2,000,000 clones, 85% to 95% of them singletons. Study-wide points: Despite large depth, rarefaction showed incomplete sorted-subset sequencing.

The rearrangement joins TRBV30 to TRBJ1-1; a possible D gene is TRBD1 (5 bases). This receptor was obtained from a man younger than 35 in good health. Sequencing used naive CD8+ T cells sorted from blood. CDR3 sequence reads: CAWSASGIEAFF. CDR3 nucleotides: TGTGCCTGGAGCGCATCAGGGATTGAAGCTTTCTTT.